The subject of this entry is one T cell receptor beta chain. Healthy bone marrow donors formed the donor group. There were likely unrecorded immune exposures, though donors were nominally healthy when sampled. The PCR ran on 60 Vbeta and 13 Jbeta primers. The repertoire was sequenced with immunoSEQ multiplex PCR; TCRdb's copy has only in-frame clones and lacks some. Its table records 100,000 to 150,000 clones. These data come from a study of cytomegalovirus exposure and HLA in healthy donors. Study information: Early released data comprised about 90 million unique TCRs from HLA-typed donors.

The CDR3 has 16 residues. Trimming took off 5 bases at V and 5 bases at J, with 21 bases between the two ends. Germline V lookup: CDR1 KGHSH, CDR2 LQKENI. This clonotype originated in a man between 18 and 29 years old in good health and CMV-seronegative. This rearrangement joins TRBV18 to TRBJ1-2; maybe TRBD1 (5 bases). Source material: PBMCs. The DNA of the CDR3 is TGTGCCAGCTCATCCACCGGTCCAGGGCTTGGTTATGGCTACACCTTC. Protein sequence: CASSSTGPGLGYGYTF.